Following are 31 T cell receptor beta chains from one sample sequenced in a study of OX40 agonist ivuxolimab in advanced cancers. Measured with immunoSEQ multiplex PCR; TCRdb has only the in-frame clones, and not every one. The sample lists 70,000 to 95,000 clones, 80% to 95% occurring once. The specimen was CD4+ or CD8+ T cells sorted from blood, collected in a trial of the OX40 agonist ivuxolimab. These receptors originate from an adult with an advanced solid tumor such as melanoma, head and neck, liver or kidney cancer.

This clone turned up a few times. The chain links TRBV2 to TRBJ2-7; D is uncertain. V lost 6 bases and J lost 5, with 11 bases in between. This CDR3 is built from 12 residues. Germline lookup yields CDR1 SNHLY and CDR2 FYNNEI. CDR3 coding DNA: TGTGCCAGCAGGTCGGACGCCGACGAGCAGTACTTC. Protein: CASRSDADEQYF.

The J gene is TRBJ2-1, the V gene TRBV7-9; possibly TRBD2 for D (6 bases). Trimming removed 2 bases from V and 9 bases from J, with 8 bases in between. Germline V gene lookup returns CDR1 SEHNR and CDR2 FQNEAQ (reference sequence). This CDR3 spans 12 amino acids. CDR3 in DNA: TGTGCCAGCAGCTTATCCGGGAGTGAGCAGTTCTTC. It codes for CASSLSGSEQFF.

This chain connects TRBV11-2 to TRBJ1-6; D ambiguous. The CDR3 consists of 14 residues. V shed 5 bases and J shed 7 bases, with 12 bases lying between them. CDR1 SGHAT and CDR2 FQNNGV come from the germline V gene. The CDR3 is CASSHTLRNSPLHF. The CDR3, as DNA: TGTGCCAGCAGCCACACGCTCCGGAATTCACCCCTCCACTTT.

V is TRBV29-1 and J is TRBJ1-3; 8 bases fit TRBD1. J gave up 3 bases and V 5 bases, and 9 bases lay outside the gene matches. From germline, CDR1 is SQVTM and CDR2 ANQGSEA. CDR3 length: 15 amino acids. CDR3 nucleotide sequence: TGCAGCGTTAGGGGACGACAGGGGAGTGGAAACACCATATATTTT. This sequence encodes CSVRGRQGSGNTIYF.

This chain connects TRBV5-1 to TRBJ1-4; 7 bases are shared with TRBD1. Germline V gene data show CDR1 as SGHRS and CDR2 as YFSETQ. The CDR3 has 15 residues. The trim removed 1 base at V and 1 base at J, leaving 1 base unmatched. The CDR3 loop reads CASSLYRGTNEKLFF. CDR3 DNA: TGCGCCAGCAGCTTGTACAGGGGAACTAATGAAAAACTGTTTTTT.

This clone is a singleton in its sample. V usage is TRBV29-1 and J usage is TRBJ2-2, with 7 bases fitting TRBD2. V dropped 1 base and J dropped 5; count of bases not matched to a gene: 10. There are 16 residues in the CDR3. Germline V gene data show CDR1 as SQVTM and CDR2 as ANQGSEA. The DNA for the CDR3 is TGCAGCGTTGAAGTTCGAGCGGGGTTGGGGACCGGGGAGCTGTTTTTT. It codes for CSVEVRAGLGTGELFF.

The chain carries TRBV11-3 and TRBJ2-7, with D tentatively TRBD2 (6 bases). This CDR3 region has 15 residues. Between the trimmed V and J ends, which lost 5 bases and 3 bases, there was a span of 17 bases. From germline, CDR1 is SGHNT and CDR2 YENEEA. The CDR3 is CASSPGEGGGYEQYF. In DNA, the CDR3 is TGTGCCAGCAGCCCAGGAGAGGGAGGAGGCTACGAGCAGTACTTC.

The chain couples TRBV6-4 to TRBJ1-4; no firm D call. Germline CDR1 reads MRHNA; CDR2 reads SNTAGT. Deletions cut 1 base from V and 2 bases from J, with 11 bases between. The CDR3 has 16 residues. The CDR3 region has the DNA TGTGCCAGCAGTGACTTAGATGGGTCTACTAATGAAAAACTGTTTTTT. As protein: CASSDLDGSTNEKLFF.

This chain links TRBV5-1 with TRBJ2-1; D gene unclear. There are 14 residues in the CDR3. CDR1 and CDR2 (germline): SGHRS, YFSETQ. V was pared by 0 bases and J by 6 bases, with 10 bases between. In DNA form, the CDR3 reads TGCGCCAGCAGCTTGGAATCGAAGGTCAATGAGCAGTTCTTC. This encodes CASSLESKVNEQFF.

V gene TRBV19 combines with J gene TRBJ2-4; TRBD1 aligns across 7 bases. The junction had 18 bases not matched to a gene; V was cut back by 3 bases and J by 1 base. The germline V gene encodes CDR1 LNHDA and CDR2 SQIVND (reference sequence). The CDR3 sequence is 20 residues long. The CDR3 DNA reads as TGTGCCAGTAGTATCTACCAATCGTCGGACAGGCGGGCGGCCAAAAACATTCAGTACTTC. The encoded protein is CASSIYQSSDRRAAKNIQYF.

The CDR3 bases are TGTGCCACCAGCAGAGATAAGATGAGAAGGCGGGACTCCTACAATGAGCAGTTCTTC. As protein: CATSRDKMRRRDSYNEQFF. This chain joins TRBV15 and TRBJ2-1; perhaps TRBD2 as D (6 bases). Per germline, CDR1 LNHNV and CDR2 YYDKDF (reference sequence). V lost 0 bases and J 0 bases, leaving 18 bases between the germline ends. This CDR3 has 19 residues.

V and J are TRBV2 and TRBJ2-5; TRBD2 matches at 9 bases. From germline, CDR1 is SNHLY and CDR2 FYNNEI. The trim removed 7 bases at V and 5 bases at J, leaving 8 bases unmatched. The CDR3 runs to 14 residues. DNA for the CDR3: TGTGCCAGCAATCCCCTAACTAGCGGGGAGACCCAGTACTTC. Its protein product is CASNPLTSGETQYF.

With regard to this clone: The junction departs from the called germline gene at one end, perhaps through a read error. The rearrangement uses TRBV2 and TRBJ2-7; tentatively, D is TRBD2 (5 bases). Germline CDR1 and CDR2: SNHLY and FYNNEI. This CDR3 region has 12 residues. CDR3 coding DNA: TGTGCCAGCAGTGAAGGTTCCGGGAATAGGGACTTC. Its translation: CASSEGSGNRDF.

The chain couples TRBV9 to TRBJ2-3, with 10 nucleotides matching TRBD2. The V and J ends lost 0 bases and 4 bases, in that order; junction bases with no gene match: 2. Per the germline V gene, CDR1 is SGDLS and CDR2 is YYNGEE. This CDR3 spans 15 amino acids. CDR3 DNA: TGTGCCAGCAGCGTAGGAGCGGGAGGGGCAGATACGCAGTATTTT. It encodes CASSVGAGGADTQYF.

The DNA of the CDR3 is TGTGCCAGCAGTCGGGCCCTGAACACCGGGGAGCTGTTTTTT. It codes for CASSRALNTGELFF. V usage is TRBV6-1 and J usage is TRBJ2-2; D not resolved. V was trimmed by 5 bases and J by 1 base, leaving 8 bases between them. CDR1 and CDR2 from the germline V gene are MNHNS and SASEGT. The CDR3 is made up of 14 amino acids.

This chain connects TRBV7-6 to TRBJ1-3; D remains ambiguous. There are 13 residues in the CDR3. V was clipped by 5 bases and J by 4 bases, with 9 bases between them. CDR1 and CDR2 (germline): SGHVS, FNYEAQ. In DNA form, the CDR3 reads TGTGCCAGCAGCAGACAAGGCGGAAACACCATATATTTT. It translates to CASSRQGGNTIYF.

The V call is TRBV19, the J call TRBJ1-5, with D maybe TRBD1 (5 bases). Trimming pared 3 bases from V and 3 bases from J, leaving 9 bases between. The germline V gene encodes CDR1 LNHDA and CDR2 SQIVND (reference sequence). This CDR3 has 14 amino acids. CDR3 in DNA: TGTGCCAGTAGTATCGACAGTTTCAATCAGCCCCAGCATTTT. Its protein is CASSIDSFNQPQHF. Complete variable domain (other parts from reference TRBV19 and TRBJ1-5): DGGITQSPKYLFRKEGQNVTLSCEQNLNHDAMYWYRQDPGQGLRLIYYSQIVNDFQKGDIAEGYSVSREKKESFPLTVTSAQKNPTAFYLCASSIDSFNQPQHFGDGTRLSIL.

This sequence joins TRBV19 and TRBJ1-2; D not resolved. Per germline, CDR1 LNHDA and CDR2 SQIVND (reference sequence). The CDR3 has 13 residues. The V end was cut by 3 bases, the J end by 2 bases, with 7 bases between. The CDR3 sequence: CASSIPGNYGYTF. In nucleotides, the CDR3 is TGTGCCAGTAGTATCCCGGGGAACTATGGCTACACCTTC.

J is TRBJ1-2 and V is TRBV7-9; TRBD1 matches at 7 bases. Germline V lookup: CDR1 SEHNR, CDR2 FQNEAQ (reference sequence). The junction had 10 bases not matched to a gene; V was cut back by 1 base and J by 5 bases. There are 16 residues in the CDR3. CDR3 in DNA: TGTGCCAGCAGCTTAGAACGGGCGACAGGGATTTATGGCTACACCTTC. Translated, it gives CASSLERATGIYGYTF.

The V and J genes are TRBV2 and TRBJ1-2; TRBD1 matches 9 bases. The CDR3 runs 14 residues. J was trimmed by 8 bases and V by 6 bases; bases with no gene match: 10. Germline V gene data show CDR1 as SNHLY and CDR2 as FYNNEI. The CDR3, as DNA: TGTGCCAGCAGCGCGGACAGGGGTTCTTGGGGCTACACCTTC. Protein: CASSADRGSWGYTF.

In this sample, this clone turned up a few times. This chain connects TRBV5-4 to TRBJ1-3; D ambiguous. The CDR3 has 14 residues. With 4 bases removed from V and 4 bases from J, the gap between germline ends came to 12 bases. Germline V gene data show CDR1 as SGHNT and CDR2 as YYREEE (reference sequence). For the CDR3, the DNA is TGTGCCAGCAGCGCGACTCAGACGGGAAACACCATATATTTT. It yields the protein CASSATQTGNTIYF.

The J gene is TRBJ1-3, the V gene TRBV9; D is possibly TRBD1 (6 bases). The V end was cut by 3 bases, the J end by 0 bases, with 13 bases between. The germline V gene encodes CDR1 SGDLS and CDR2 YYNGEE. The CDR3 has 16 amino acids. This CDR3 reads CASSGTTGFSGNTIYF. In DNA, the CDR3 is TGTGCCAGCAGCGGGACTACAGGGTTCTCTGGAAACACCATATATTTT.

The V and J genes are TRBV30 and TRBJ1-6; no definite D call. The germline V gene has CDR1 GTSNPN and CDR2 SVGIG (reference sequence). V lost 4 bases and J lost 5, with 12 bases in between. CDR3 size: 14 residues. The chain's CDR3 is CAWNPGVDNSPLHF. CDR3 nucleotide sequence: TGTGCCTGGAACCCAGGCGTCGATAATTCACCCCTCCACTTT. The variable domain in full, completed from reference TRBV30 and TRBJ1-6, reads SQTIHQWPATLVQPVGSPLSLECTVEGTSNPNLYWYRQAAGRGLQLLFYSVGIGQISSEVPQNLSASRPQDRQFILSSKKLLLSDSGFYLCAWNPGVDNSPLHFGNGTRLTVT.

The chain has TRBV18 and TRBJ2-5, with a tentative D call TRBD2 (6 bases). Per the germline V gene, CDR1 is KGHSH and CDR2 is LQKENI. V was pared by 6 bases and J by 1 base, with 9 bases between. This CDR3 region has 13 residues. Here the CDR3 reads CASSPGVQETQYF. DNA for the CDR3: TGTGCCAGCTCCCCGGGGGTCCAAGAGACCCAGTACTTC.

The rearrangement uses TRBV29-1 and TRBJ2-5; no clear D gene. The CDR3 loop spans 12 amino acids. Trimming stripped 7 bases from V and 9 bases from J, with 18 bases between. Germline CDR1 SQVTM, CDR2 ANQGSEA. The chain's CDR3 is CSGGRAGEAQYF. CDR3 nucleotides: TGCAGCGGTGGTAGGGCAGGCGAGGCCCAGTACTTC.

This chain links TRBV6-1 with TRBJ2-7; 10 positions match TRBD1. V shed 6 bases, J shed 3 bases, and the junction held 2 bases outside the gene matches. Germline CDR1 MNHNS, CDR2 SASEGT. The CDR3 has 13 residues. The CDR3 DNA reads TGTGCCAGCAGAGGACAGGGGGGCTACGAGCAGTACTTC. It specifies CASRGQGGYEQYF.

This sequence joins TRBV10-1 and TRBJ2-1; D uncertain. The germline V gene has CDR1 WNHNN and CDR2 SYGVQD (reference sequence). Trimming left V 0 bases short and J 7 bases short, with 16 bases between. CDR3 length: 16 residues. The CDR3 region has the DNA TGCGCCAGCAGTGAGTCGATGGCCCGAGACCAGAATGAGCAGTTCTTC. Protein sequence: CASSESMARDQNEQFF.

J is TRBJ2-2 and V is TRBV7-2; unclear D gene. CDR1 and CDR2 (germline): SGHTA, FQGNSA. The V gene lost 5 bases and the J gene lost 5 bases, with 12 bases spanning the gap. There are 14 residues in the CDR3. CDR3 nucleotides: TGTGCCAGCAGCCGGAGACAATCTACCGGGGAGCTGTTTTTT. It codes for CASSRRQSTGELFF.

This clone was detected only once. The chain is built from TRBV11-3 and TRBJ2-7, with 10 bases identical to TRBD1. The CDR3 is made up of 14 amino acids. V gave up 3 bases and J gave up 2 bases; unmatched junction bases: 1. The V gene's germline CDR1 is SGHNT and CDR2 YENEEA. The CDR3: CASSLGQGTYEQYF. CDR3 coding DNA: TGTGCCAGCAGCTTGGGACAGGGGACCTACGAGCAGTACTTC.

The DNA of the CDR3 is TGCGCCAGCAGTGACGTGGGACCGGCGGTCACCGGGGAGCTGTTTTTT. This encodes CASSDVGPAVTGELFF. The chain employs TRBV5-1 and TRBJ2-2, with D perhaps given as TRBD1 or TRBD2 (5 bases each). The V end was cut by 5 bases, the J end by 4 bases, with 18 bases between. Germline V gives CDR1 SGHRS, CDR2 YFSETQ. This CDR3 contains 16 residues.

V gene TRBV16 combines with J gene TRBJ1-5; a weak D match, TRBD1 (5 bases). The V end was cut by 0 bases, the J end by 7 bases, with 10 bases between. This CDR3 comprises 14 residues. CDR1 and CDR2 from the germline V gene are KGHSY and FQNENV. The CDR3 loop reads CASSQSDSGQPQHF. As DNA, the CDR3 is TGTGCCAGCAGCCAATCAGACAGCGGGCAGCCCCAGCATTTT.